The 14 T cell receptor beta chains in this list originate from one sample, sequenced in a study of post-analysis software for immune sequencing data. Study conclusions and caveats: Compared with controls, patients had more of 4 or 5 TRBV segments, including TRBV5-6, TRBV5-1 and TRBV20-1.

No antigens are known for them. The authors incorporated unique molecular identifiers into the TCR beta cDNA libraries. TCRdb recomputed calls from the PCR reads with MiXCR, one row per CDR3 protein. The table records hundreds of thousands of distinct CDR3 sequences, about 53% of them present only once. Sequences were obtained from blood. Receptors originate from a girl aged 5-17 years with multiple sclerosis.

The chain combines TRBV21-1 with TRBJ1-2; TRBD1, the table's D call, was not compared with the DNA. TRBV21-1 is recorded as a pseudogene. The CDR3 is made up of 18 amino acids. The CDR3 region has the DNA TGTGCCAGCAGTTCCCCGGCCATTGGACAGACTTCTAACTATGGCTACACCTTC. This encodes CASSSPAIGQTSNYGYTF.

This chain uses TRBV6-2 or TRBV6-3 with TRBJ2-1; D is unresolved. This CDR3 is built from 14 residues. Germline CDR1 is MNHEY and CDR2 is SVGEGT. The V end lost 8 bases, the J end lost 5 bases, and 16 bases lay between the germline ends. The CDR3, as DNA: TGTGCCAGCGAAGACCCCCCACCTGACAATGAGCAGTTCTTC. Translation: CASEDPPPDNEQFF.

This clonotype was seen more than once but under ten times. This chain connects TRBV20-1 to TRBJ1-2, with 10 bases that match TRBD1. The CDR3 length is 13 residues. The germline V gene encodes CDR1 DFQATT and CDR2 SNEGSKA (reference sequence). V trimming: 5 bases; J trimming: 7 bases; junction bases outside the gene matches: 7. CDR3: CSARDRGYGGYTF. The CDR3 DNA reads as TGCAGTGCTCGGGACAGGGGATATGGTGGCTACACCTTC.

This clonotype was found a few times. DNA of the CDR3: TGCGCCAGCAGCTTGCCCAGTCCGGGGCTTGGCTACACCTTC. Translating it yields CASSLPSPGLGYTF. This chain joins TRBV5-1 and TRBJ1-2; possibly TRBD1 for D (5 bases). V was clipped by 1 base and J by 7 bases, with 14 bases between them. Germline lookup yields CDR1 SGHRS and CDR2 YFSETQ. This CDR3 contains 14 residues.

This chain links TRBV29-1 with TRBJ1-1; the D is unclear. V was pared by 3 bases and J by 5 bases, with 10 bases between. Germline V gene data show CDR1 as SQVTM and CDR2 as ANQGSEA. The CDR3 has 12 residues. The CDR3 loop is CSVEPVLTEAFF. The CDR3 DNA follows: TGCAGCGTTGAGCCAGTATTGACTGAAGCTTTCTTT. Full variable domain (remainder filled in from reference TRBV29-1 and TRBJ1-1): SAVISQKPSRDICQRGTSLTIQCQVDSQVTMMFWYRQQPGQSLTLIATANQGSEATYESGFVIDKFPISRPNLTFSTLTVSNMSPEDSSIYLCSVEPVLTEAFFGQGTRLTVV.

This sequence joins TRBV12-3 or TRBV12-4 and TRBJ1-2; 7 positions match TRBD1. V gave up 6 bases and J gave up 5 bases; unmatched junction bases: 9. This CDR3 comprises 14 residues. The CDR3 DNA is TGTGCCAGCAGGTTCCAGGGGGAAGTATATGGCTACACCTTC. Residues: CASRFQGEVYGYTF.

This clonotype was seen a handful of times. The rearrangement links TRBV29-1 to TRBJ2-1; D might be TRBD1 (5 bases). Germline assignment: CDR1 SQVTM and CDR2 ANQGSEA. CDR3 size: 12 residues. Trimming took off 7 bases at V and 4 bases at J, with 11 bases between the two ends. CDR3 amino acids: CSARQRYNEQFF. The CDR3 DNA is TGCAGCGCAAGACAGAGATACAATGAGCAGTTCTTC.

The rearrangement uses TRBV20-1 and TRBJ2-7, with 9 bases that match TRBD1. J lost 2 bases, V lost 0 bases, and 5 bases had no gene match. Germline loops: CDR1 DFQATT, CDR2 SNEGSKA (reference sequence). The CDR3 length is 15 residues. CDR3 sequence (DNA): TGCAGTGCTAGAGAGACAGGGGGTACCACCTACGAGCAGTACTTC. Protein sequence: CSARETGGTTYEQYF.

This clonotype showed up just a few times. The V call is TRBV6-6, the J call TRBJ2-7, with TRBD1 matching 8 bases. Germline CDR1 reads MNHNY; CDR2 reads SVGAGI (reference sequence). The CDR3 extends over 15 amino acids. V dropped 4 bases and J dropped 1; count of bases not matched to a gene: 6. DNA for the CDR3: TGTGCCAGCAGTTGGACAGGGTCGGTGTCCTACGAGCAGTACTTC. Translation: CASSWTGSVSYEQYF.

V and J are TRBV29-1 and TRBJ1-1; TRBD1 agrees at 11 bases. CDR3 length equals 19 residues. From germline, CDR1 is SQVTM and CDR2 ANQGSEA. With V trimmed by 7 bases and J by 0 bases, 19 bases remained unmatched. The CDR3 sequence: CSARTGGSNAVDLNTEAFF. CDR3 bases: TGCAGCGCCCGGACAGGGGGCTCAAACGCCGTGGATTTGAACACTGAAGCTTTCTTT.

The V call is TRBV6-5, the J call TRBJ2-3, with 15 bases matching TRBD2. The CDR3 is 16 amino acids. V trimming: 2 bases; J trimming: 8 bases; junction bases outside the gene matches: 5. Germline lookup yields CDR1 MNHEY and CDR2 SVGAGI. The CDR3 spells CASSYRTSGGASTQYF. The CDR3 DNA reads as TGTGCCAGCAGTTACCGGACTAGCGGGGGGGCCTCTACGCAGTATTTT.

The rearrangement joins TRBV18 to TRBJ2-3; 7 bases align to TRBD2. The CDR3 has 15 residues. V shed 5 bases and J 0 bases; nucleotides not matched to a gene: 5. Germline V lookup: CDR1 KGHSH, CDR2 LQKENI. CDR3 nucleotides: TGTGCCAGCTCAGGTACAGCGGGAAGCACAGATACGCAGTATTTT. Translating gives CASSGTAGSTDTQYF.

The rearrangement links TRBV28 to TRBJ2-5, with D perhaps TRBD1 (5 bases). Germline V gene lookup returns CDR1 MDHEN and CDR2 SYDVKM. V dropped 2 bases and J dropped 3 bases, with 13 bases sitting between them. The CDR3 is made up of 15 amino acids. The CDR3 DNA sequence: TGTGCCAGCAGTTTAAGGGCAGGGCCAAAAGAGACCCAGTACTTC. As protein: CASSLRAGPKETQYF.

V usage is TRBV6-5 and J usage is TRBJ2-3, with D unresolved. The CDR3 is 14 amino acids. Germline V CDR1 and CDR2: MNHEY, SVGAGI. Trimming cost V 1 base and J 8 bases, with 13 bases left between them. CDR3 loop: CASSYYRPPVTQYF. The CDR3, as DNA: TGTGCCAGCAGTTACTACCGTCCGCCGGTTACGCAGTATTTT.